A single sample is the source of the 9 T cell receptor beta chains below, sequenced in a study of T cell therapy after organ transplantation. Method: immunoSEQ multiplex PCR; TCRdb's copy keeps in-frame clones and lacks some. The sample lists tens of thousands of clones; about 94% were seen once. These receptors' antigens are unknown. Material: CD8+ T cells from blood, obtained before autologous CMV-specific T cell therapy. The receptors here all came from a human patient who had received a solid organ transplant and had CMV disease.

This rearrangement joins TRBV27 to TRBJ2-7; D unresolved. The CDR3 length is 14 residues. The V end was cut by 2 bases, the J end by 0 bases, with 8 bases between. Germline CDR1 MNHEY, CDR2 SMNVEV (reference sequence). The CDR3 reads CASSLSTGSYEQYF. CDR3 DNA: TGTGCCAGCAGTTTAAGCACGGGCTCCTACGAGCAGTACTTC.

This chain uses TRBV7-7 with TRBJ2-7, with D perhaps matching TRBD2 (6 bases). In germline, CDR1 is SSHAT, CDR2 FNYEAQ (reference sequence). Trimming cost V 2 bases and J 2 bases, with 10 bases left between them. The CDR3 runs 14 residues. The CDR3 DNA reads TGTGCCAGCAGCTTAAATAGCGGTGCCTACGAGCAGTACTTC. This encodes CASSLNSGAYEQYF.

This chain uses TRBV18 with TRBJ1-1, with 9 bases fitting TRBD1. Germline V CDR1 and CDR2: KGHSH, LQKENI. The CDR3 is made up of 17 amino acids. Losses at the gene ends were 4 bases for V and 0 bases for J; bases not matched to a gene: 9. The CDR3 bases are TGTGCCAGCTCACAGGGACAGGGACCGCGAATGAACACTGAAGCTTTCTTT. Translating gives CASSQGQGPRMNTEAFF.

The chain uses TRBV18 and TRBJ1-1; possibly TRBD1 for D (6 bases). The CDR3 extends over 19 amino acids. V lost 2 bases and J lost 6, with 28 bases in between. Germline V gene lookup returns CDR1 KGHSH and CDR2 LQKENI. CDR3 residues: CASSPFSRTVRQDAAEAFF. The CDR3 DNA is TGTGCCAGCTCACCATTTTCCCGGACGGTGAGACAGGACGCGGCTGAAGCTTTCTTT.

The V gene is TRBV2, the J gene TRBJ2-7, with TRBD1 matching over 10 bases. V dropped 10 bases and J dropped 0; count of bases not matched to a gene: 15. The CDR3 totals 17 residues. Germline CDR1 and CDR2: SNHLY and FYNNEI. The CDR3 DNA reads TGTGCCATCACAACAACAACCGGGACAGGGGTCTCCTACGAGCAGTACTTC. Protein: CAITTTTGTGVSYEQYF.

This chain connects TRBV7-9 to TRBJ2-7; 8 bases map to TRBD2. Germline values: CDR1 SEHNR, CDR2 FQNEAQ (reference sequence). CDR3 length: 15 residues. The J segment lost 5 bases and the V segment lost 5 bases, leaving 11 bases of the junction unmatched. CDR3 loop: CASSPRGGEAHEQYF. The CDR3 bases are TGTGCCAGCAGCCCCCGGGGGGGGGAGGCCCACGAGCAGTACTTC.

This chain uses TRBV11-2 with TRBJ2-1, with D possibly matching TRBD2 (6 bases). V shed 6 bases and J shed 1 base, with 19 bases lying between them. The CDR3 totals 17 residues. CDR1 is SGHAT, CDR2 FQNNGV, per germline. CDR3 sequence reads: CASRPEEGSVSYNEQFF. The CDR3, as DNA: TGTGCCAGCAGACCCGAGGAGGGAAGCGTTTCCTACAATGAGCAGTTCTTC.

The gene calls are TRBV9 and TRBJ2-2; 7 bases map to TRBD1. Per germline, CDR1 SGDLS and CDR2 YYNGEE. CDR3 size: 16 residues. With V trimmed by 3 bases and J by 3 bases, 8 bases remained unmatched. The DNA of the CDR3 is TGTGCCAGCAGCGAGATTGACAGGGAGTACACCGGGGAGCTGTTTTTT. Amino acid sequence: CASSEIDREYTGELFF.

The rearrangement links TRBV13 to TRBJ2-1; 9 positions agree with TRBD2. Germline trimming cut 5 bases from V and 5 bases from J; bases unmatched to any gene: 13. Looked up from germline, CDR1 is PRHDT and CDR2 is FYEKMQ (reference sequence). The CDR3 is 17 amino acids. The CDR3 here is CASSPRLAGLWDNEQFF. The CDR3 DNA reads TGTGCCAGCAGCCCACGGCTAGCGGGGCTTTGGGACAATGAGCAGTTCTTC.